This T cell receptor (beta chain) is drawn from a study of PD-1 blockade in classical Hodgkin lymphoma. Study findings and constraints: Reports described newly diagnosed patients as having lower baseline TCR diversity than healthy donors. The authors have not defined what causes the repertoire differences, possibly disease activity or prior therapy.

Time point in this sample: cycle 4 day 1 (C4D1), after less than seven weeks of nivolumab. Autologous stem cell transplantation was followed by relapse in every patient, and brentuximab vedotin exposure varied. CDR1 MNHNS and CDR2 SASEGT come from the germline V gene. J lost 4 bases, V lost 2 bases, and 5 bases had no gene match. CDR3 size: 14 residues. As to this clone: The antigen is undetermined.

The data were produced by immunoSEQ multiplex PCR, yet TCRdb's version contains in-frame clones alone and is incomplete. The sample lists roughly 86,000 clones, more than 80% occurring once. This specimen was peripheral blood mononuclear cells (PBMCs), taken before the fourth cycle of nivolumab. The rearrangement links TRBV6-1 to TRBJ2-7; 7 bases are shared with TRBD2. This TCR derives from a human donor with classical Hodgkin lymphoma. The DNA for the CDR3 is TGTGCCAGCAGTGAACCTGCGGGAGTGTACGAGCAGTACTTC. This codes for CASSEPAGVYEQYF.